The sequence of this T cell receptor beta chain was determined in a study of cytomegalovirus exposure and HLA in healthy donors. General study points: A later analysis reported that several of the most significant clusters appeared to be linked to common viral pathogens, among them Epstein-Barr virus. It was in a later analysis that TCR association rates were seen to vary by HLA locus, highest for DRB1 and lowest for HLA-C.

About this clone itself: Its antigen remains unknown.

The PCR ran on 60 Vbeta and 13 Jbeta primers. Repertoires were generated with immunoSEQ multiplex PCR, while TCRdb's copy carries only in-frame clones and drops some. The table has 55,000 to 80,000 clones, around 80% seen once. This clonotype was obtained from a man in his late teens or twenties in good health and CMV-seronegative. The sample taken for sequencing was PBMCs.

CDR3 sequence: CASSLSGGAGGYNEQFF. For the CDR3, the DNA is TGTGCCAGTAGTTTGTCGGGTGGAGCGGGAGGATACAATGAGCAGTTCTTC. The chain joins TRBV19 to TRBJ2-1; 9 nucleotides line up with TRBD2. Trimming took 5 bases from V and 4 from J; bases not matched to a gene: 12. The germline V gene encodes CDR1 LNHDA and CDR2 SQIVND (reference sequence). This CDR3 region has 17 residues.